This T cell receptor beta chain was captured in a study of blood T cell repertoires in COVID-19. Study background: Sources were T cells, B-cell-depleted T cells, or PBMCs; the material itself was cDNA or gDNA.

Trimming pared 1 base from V and 1 base from J, leaving 11 bases between. The CDR3 contains 16 residues. Germline-derived CDR1 and CDR2 are LGHNT and FRNRAP. Enrolled through a virtual design, the participants were between 18 and 89 years of age and came from about two dozen US areas. Method: immunoSEQ multiplex PCR; TCRdb's copy keeps in-frame clones and lacks some. This table holds roughly 140,000 clones, around four fifths found once. The material sequenced was PBMCs or T cells enriched from blood (not recorded which). This sequence joins TRBV12-5 and TRBJ1-5; D possibly corresponds to TRBD1 (5 bases). The TCR was taken from a woman aged 35 to 49 who had recovered from COVID-19. CDR3 residues: CASGLGSGTSNQPQHF. The CDR3 nucleotides read TGTGCTAGTGGTTTGGGTAGCGGGACCAGCAATCAGCCCCAGCATTTT.